This T cell receptor beta chain was recorded in a study of blood T cell repertoires in COVID-19. Using immunoSEQ multiplex PCR, the repertoire was profiled, and TCRdb retains in-frame clones only, with some absent. This table has roughly 150,000 clones, 80% to 90% appearing once. The CDR3 is 18 amino acids. V was shortened by 1 base and J by 0 bases, with 16 bases between the two germline ends. Germline loops: CDR1 LGHDT, CDR2 YNNKEL (reference sequence). This receptor was identified in a woman aged 40 to 49 with acute or convalescent COVID-19. The chain recombines TRBV3-1 (or the pseudogene TRBV3-2) with TRBJ2-1, with D possibly being TRBD2 (6 bases). The specimen sequenced was peripheral blood. CDR3 DNA: TGTGCCAGCAGCCAAGCCCCCCCAGGAGGGCACTCCTACAATGAGCAGTTCTTC. It yields the protein CASSQAPPGGHSYNEQFF.